The T cell receptor beta chain described here comes from a study of blood T cell repertoires in COVID-19. About the study: Donors in the United States, Italy and Spain gave samples during acute or convalescent COVID-19. T cells, B-cell-depleted T cells, or PBMCs provided the cDNA or gDNA that served as material.

In the original analysis: Estimated nucleated cell counts came from reference gene primer amplification. Sequencing used immunoSEQ multiplex PCR; TCRdb keeps in-frame clones, though not all of them. The D gene and trimming were derived from the DNA, and the V and J assignments and clone size from that table. The sample contains approximately 170,000 clones, about nine tenths of which appear only once. Trimming took 5 bases from V and 3 from J; bases not matched to a gene: 5. The CDR3 totals 14 residues. V usage is TRBV6-7 and J usage is TRBJ2-7, with 9 bases lining up with TRBD1. TRBV6-7 is assigned to the ORF class and has an uncertain function. The sequenced sample consisted of peripheral blood. The TCR sequence derives from a man aged 25-45 years with acute or convalescent COVID-19. The DNA of the CDR3 is TGTGCCAGCAGTATACAGGGGGCCGACTACGAGCAGTACTTC. Translated, it gives CASSIQGADYEQYF.